The 28 T cell receptor beta chains presented below share a single source sample, sequenced in a study of human T cells and chemical hapten exposure. TCRdb reprocessed the RACE reads with MiXCR, giving one entry per CDR3 protein. The data show about 71,000 distinct CDR3 sequences, over 7.5% seen once. Time point: patch test 1, 2 weeks after DPC sensitization. Treatment noted: therapeutic diphenylcyclopropenone sensitization with weekly scalp DPC. The starting material was whole blood, obtained in connection with sensitization to the hapten diphenylcyclopropenone (DPC). The receptors shown here come from a woman aged 40 to 50 with alopecia areata. Some clones in this sample may be carry-over from other donors' samples.

This clonotype occurred a few times. V usage is TRBV5-4 and J usage is TRBJ1-1; D is undetermined. The CDR3 spans 13 residues. Germline values: CDR1 SGHNT, CDR2 YYREEE (reference sequence). Trimming cost V 1 base and J 7 bases, with 11 bases left between them. CDR3 in amino acids: CASSLSLGFEAFF. DNA of the CDR3: TGTGCCAGCAGCTTGTCGCTCGGGTTTGAAGCTTTCTTT.

This clonotype was observed many times. The chain uses TRBV6-2 or TRBV6-3 and TRBJ2-1; 14 bases fit TRBD2. The trim removed 2 bases at V and 5 bases at J, leaving 5 bases unmatched. Germline loops: CDR1 MNHEY, CDR2 SVGEGT. The CDR3 sequence is 17 residues long. CDR3 in DNA: TGTGCCAGCAGTTACCCGGGACTAGCGGGGGCCCACAATGAGCAGTTCTTC. Translating gives CASSYPGLAGAHNEQFF.

At least ten counts were recorded for this clonotype. V and J are TRBV7-2 and TRBJ1-5, with 7 bases that match TRBD1. Germline values: CDR1 SGHTA, CDR2 FQGNSA. The trim removed 1 base at V and 4 bases at J, leaving 10 bases unmatched. The CDR3 covers 17 residues. The CDR3 reads CASSLVPTGVGNQPQHF. In nucleotides, the CDR3 is TGTGCCAGCAGCTTAGTCCCTACAGGGGTTGGAAATCAGCCCCAGCATTTT.

On this clonotype: A much larger clone differs from this one at a single base, so this may be a read error. This chain links TRBV4-1 with TRBJ1-1; D is perhaps TRBD1 (5 bases). CDR3 length: 14 amino acids. Trimming left V 11 bases short and J 6 bases short, with 22 bases between. CDR1 MGHRA and CDR2 YSYEKL come from the germline V gene. CDR3: CAARSEAGDAEAFF. CDR3 nucleotides: TGCGCCGCCAGAAGCGAGGCCGGGGACGCTGAAGCTTTCTTT.

This clonotype was observed a handful of times. V is TRBV3-1 and J is TRBJ2-5; TRBD1 aligns across 7 bases. The CDR3 has 15 amino acids. The germline gives CDR1 LGHDT, CDR2 YNNKEL (reference sequence). J gave up 6 bases and V 2 bases, and 9 bases lay outside the gene matches. The CDR3 DNA follows: TGTGCCAGCAGCCAATCGGCCAAACAGGGGAAGACCCAGTACTTC. Translating gives CASSQSAKQGKTQYF.

Regarding this clonotype: A read error may be the cause here, since a much bigger clone is one base away. This chain uses TRBV6-6 with TRBJ2-7; unclear D gene. V lost 4 bases, J lost 6 bases, and 7 bases lay in between. The germline V gene has CDR1 MNHNY and CDR2 SVGAGI (reference sequence). The CDR3 runs 11 residues. CDR3 residues: CASSSVSEQYF. In DNA form, the CDR3 reads TGTGCCAGCAGTTCAGTTTCCGAGCAGTACTTC.

The table lists this clonotype with many counts. In DNA, the CDR3 is TGTGCCAGCAGCAAAGGGGGTTTGAGGAGGGGACCTGATCAGCCCCAGCATTTT. As protein: CASSKGGLRRGPDQPQHF. The chain combines TRBV21-1 with TRBJ1-5. TRBV21-1 corresponds to a pseudogene. The CDR3 is made up of 18 amino acids.

The chain carries TRBV18 and TRBJ2-5, with TRBD2 matching 7 bases. This CDR3 contains 15 residues. The germline CDR1 and CDR2 sequences are KGHSH and LQKENI. Losses at the gene ends were 6 bases for V and 2 bases for J; bases not matched to a gene: 9. The CDR3 coding sequence is TGTGCCAGCTCGTCGGACGCTAGCGGACAAGAGACCCAGTACTTC. This codes for CASSSDASGQETQYF.

In this sample, this clonotype turned up many times. The V gene is TRBV9, the J gene TRBJ1-2; D unresolved. With 6 bases removed from V and 7 bases from J, the gap between germline ends came to 16 bases. The CDR3 is 13 residues long. Per the germline V gene, CDR1 is SGDLS and CDR2 is YYNGEE. The CDR3 bases are TGTGCCAGCACTACGGAAGGGCGGGGTGGCTACACCTTC. It is translated as CASTTEGRGGYTF.

This clonotype was observed at least ten times. The chain is built from TRBV7-2 and TRBJ1-5; D is possibly TRBD1 (5 bases). V was cut by 5 bases and J by 4 bases, with 15 bases left in between. Germline V gene sequence: CDR1 SGHTA, CDR2 FQGNSA. The CDR3 is made up of 15 amino acids. CDR3 loop: CASSPLGGANQPQHF. The CDR3 region has the DNA TGTGCCAGCAGCCCTCTTGGAGGGGCAAATCAGCCCCAGCATTTT.

The V gene is TRBV6-5, the J gene TRBJ2-5, with TRBD2 identical over 7 bases. V dropped 1 base and J dropped 5; count of bases not matched to a gene: 4. Per the germline V gene, CDR1 is MNHEY and CDR2 is SVGAGI. This CDR3 is 14 amino acids long. CDR3 sequence (DNA): TGTGCCAGCAGTTACTATGCGGGGGAGGAGACCCAGTACTTC. This sequence encodes CASSYYAGEETQYF.

This clonotype has only a few counts. V usage is TRBV18 and J usage is TRBJ2-1; tentative D call: TRBD1 (5 bases). Trimming took 5 bases from V and 6 from J, leaving 14 bases between them. Germline lookup yields CDR1 KGHSH and CDR2 LQKENI. The CDR3 is 14 residues long. The chain's CDR3 is CASSGFRGSNEQFF. CDR3 nucleotides: TGTGCCAGCTCAGGGTTTAGGGGTTCCAATGAGCAGTTCTTC.

The chain combines TRBV7-2 with TRBJ2-3; maybe TRBD1 (6 bases). Trimming cost V 5 bases and J 2 bases, with 11 bases left between them. Germline CDR1 reads SGHTA; CDR2 reads FQGNSA. The CDR3 contains 14 residues. The CDR3 loop reads CASSVQGLTDTQYF. CDR3 in DNA: TGTGCCAGCAGCGTACAGGGTCTCACAGATACGCAGTATTTT.

This clonotype was seen many times. This chain uses TRBV11-2 with TRBJ2-3; 10 bases match TRBD2. V was pared by 4 bases and J by 4 bases, with 8 bases of the junction left unmatched. In germline, CDR1 is SGHAT, CDR2 FQNNGV. The CDR3 sequence is 16 residues long. CDR3 in DNA: TGTGCCAGCAGCTCCTTAGCGGGGGGAATTGCAGATACGCAGTATTTT. It is translated as CASSSLAGGIADTQYF. The full variable domain, rest sourced from reference TRBV11-2 and TRBJ2-3, is EAGVAQSPRYKIIEKRQSVAFWCNPISGHATLYWYQQILGQGPKLLIQFQNNGVVDDSQLPKDRFSAERLKGVDSTLKIQPAKLEDSAVYLCASSSLAGGIADTQYFGPGTRLTVL.

This chain joins TRBV7-2 and TRBJ2-3; 7 nucleotides match TRBD1. Germline V gene sequence: CDR1 SGHTA, CDR2 FQGNSA. The CDR3 has 15 residues. The ends lost 2 bases at V and 6 bases at J; junction bases unmatched: 8. CDR3 loop: CASSLSEGAADTQYF. CDR3 sequence (DNA): TGTGCCAGCAGCTTATCCGAGGGGGCCGCCGATACGCAGTATTTT. Variable domain in full (rest from reference TRBV7-2 and TRBJ2-3): GAGVSQSPSNKVTEKGKDVELRCDPISGHTALYWYRQSLGQGLEFLIYFQGNSAPDKSGLPSDRFSAERTGGSVSTLTIQRTQQEDSAVYLCASSLSEGAADTQYFGPGTRLTVL.

This clonotype was counted at least ten times. V is TRBV7-2 and J is TRBJ2-2; D is perhaps TRBD1 (6 bases). The V gene's germline CDR1 is SGHTA and CDR2 FQGNSA. Trimming pared 8 bases from V and 5 bases from J, leaving 18 bases between. CDR3 length: 15 amino acids. As DNA, the CDR3 is TGTGCCAGCCAACCTAGGGGGTGGCAGACCGGGGAGCTGTTTTTT. It translates to CASQPRGWQTGELFF.

This clonotype turned up a few times. V and J are TRBV4-3 and TRBJ2-7; D unresolved. The V end lost 4 bases, the J end lost 6 bases, and 13 bases lay between the germline ends. This CDR3 comprises 13 residues. From germline, CDR1 is LGHNA and CDR2 YSLEER. The CDR3: CASSLGLLGEQYF. The CDR3 coding sequence is TGCGCCAGCAGCCTGGGCCTCCTGGGCGAGCAGTACTTC.

This clonotype was detected ten times or more. This rearrangement joins TRBV9 to TRBJ1-6; D remains unclear. V lost 0 bases and J lost 10, with 8 bases in between. CDR3 length equals 13 residues. Germline CDR1 and CDR2: SGDLS and YYNGEE. This chain's CDR3 is CASSVDLRSPLHF. CDR3 nucleotide sequence: TGTGCCAGCAGCGTAGACCTCAGGTCACCCCTCCACTTT.

This clonotype was seen many times. This CDR3 is CASSSHETQYF. CDR3 nucleotide sequence: TGTGCCAGCAGTTCCCACGAGACCCAGTACTTC. The chain combines TRBV6-6 with TRBJ2-5; unclear D gene. CDR3 length: 11 amino acids. V lost 4 bases and J 5 bases, leaving 5 bases between the germline ends. The germline V gene has CDR1 MNHNY and CDR2 SVGAGI (reference sequence).

This clonotype has ten or more counts. J is TRBJ2-7 and V is TRBV18; 10 positions match TRBD2. This CDR3 is built from 17 residues. Germline lookup yields CDR1 KGHSH and CDR2 LQKENI. The V segment lost 2 bases and the J segment 3 bases; nucleotides outside the gene matches: 10. The CDR3 is CASSPRVAGGLGYEQYF. CDR3 coding DNA: TGTGCCAGCTCACCAAGGGTAGCGGGGGGCCTAGGCTACGAGCAGTACTTC.

The V call is TRBV10-1, the J call TRBJ2-1; D is uncertain. The germline CDR1 and CDR2 sequences are WNHNN and SYGVQD (reference sequence). This CDR3 region has 13 residues. Trimming removed 0 bases at V and 6 bases at J, with 6 bases between. The CDR3 DNA follows: TGCGCCAGCAGTGAGTCAGGGTCCAATGAGCAGTTCTTC. Protein: CASSESGSNEQFF.

J is TRBJ1-3 and V is TRBV21-1; TRBD1 is the table's D call and was not checked against the DNA. TRBV21-1 is an annotated pseudogene. CDR3 size: 15 residues. CDR3 protein: CASSKDRSSGNTIYF. For the CDR3, the DNA is TGTGCCAGCAGCAAGGACAGGAGCTCTGGAAACACCATATATTTT.

This clonotype was observed at least ten times. The chain recombines TRBV12-3 or TRBV12-4 with TRBJ2-5, with 7 bases lining up with TRBD1. After removal of 6 bases from V and 9 bases from J, the junction contained 10 bases not matched to a gene. The CDR3 is 13 residues long. CDR3: CASSNRGPEAQYF. DNA of the CDR3: TGTGCCAGCAGCAACAGGGGACCTGAGGCCCAGTACTTC.

The gene calls are TRBV6-5 and TRBJ2-1; D may be TRBD1 or TRBD2 (5 bases each). This CDR3 has 14 amino acids. Trimming took 6 bases from V and 0 from J, leaving 9 bases between them. Germline lookup yields CDR1 MNHEY and CDR2 SVGAGI. In nucleotides, the CDR3 is TGTGCCAGCAGAGGGGAGAGCTCCTACAATGAGCAGTTCTTC. Amino acid sequence: CASRGESSYNEQFF.

V is TRBV7-9 and J is TRBJ1-1; 7 nucleotides line up with TRBD1. The CDR3 sequence is 13 residues long. CDR1 and CDR2 (germline): SEHNR, FQNEAQ (reference sequence). The V and J ends lost 1 base and 11 bases, in that order; junction bases with no gene match: 7. The CDR3 loop reads CASSLGADRIAFF. The CDR3 DNA sequence: TGTGCCAGCAGCTTAGGGGCGGACAGGATCGCTTTCTTT.

This sequence joins TRBV4-1 and TRBJ1-3, with D tentatively TRBD1 (5 bases). CDR1 is MGHRA and CDR2 is YSYEKL in the germline V gene. Between the trimmed V and J ends, which lost 4 bases and 0 bases, there was a span of 22 bases. The CDR3 is made up of 19 amino acids. CDR3 DNA: TGCGCCAGCAGCCTCCGAAAGGGGAACAGCCTACACTCTGGAAACACCATATATTTT. The encoded protein is CASSLRKGNSLHSGNTIYF.

Many counts were recorded for this clonotype. Sequence at one end of the junction differs from germline and may be a read error. V and J are TRBV20-1 and TRBJ2-5; D possibly corresponds to TRBD2 (5 bases). The CDR3 contains 13 residues. Per germline, CDR1 DFQATT and CDR2 SNEGSKA (reference sequence). The CDR3 is CSARGPYQETQYF. The CDR3 DNA reads as TGCAGTGCCAGAGGGCCCTACCAAGAGACCCAGTACTTC.

This clonotype was counted at least ten times. This rearrangement joins TRBV12-3 or TRBV12-4 to TRBJ1-1; 7 nucleotides match TRBD1. V shed 5 bases and J 4 bases; nucleotides not matched to a gene: 13. The CDR3 runs to 16 residues. CDR3 in amino acids: CASSPRQGGRGTEAFF. The CDR3 region has the DNA TGTGCCAGCAGTCCCCGACAGGGAGGCCGGGGCACTGAAGCTTTCTTT.